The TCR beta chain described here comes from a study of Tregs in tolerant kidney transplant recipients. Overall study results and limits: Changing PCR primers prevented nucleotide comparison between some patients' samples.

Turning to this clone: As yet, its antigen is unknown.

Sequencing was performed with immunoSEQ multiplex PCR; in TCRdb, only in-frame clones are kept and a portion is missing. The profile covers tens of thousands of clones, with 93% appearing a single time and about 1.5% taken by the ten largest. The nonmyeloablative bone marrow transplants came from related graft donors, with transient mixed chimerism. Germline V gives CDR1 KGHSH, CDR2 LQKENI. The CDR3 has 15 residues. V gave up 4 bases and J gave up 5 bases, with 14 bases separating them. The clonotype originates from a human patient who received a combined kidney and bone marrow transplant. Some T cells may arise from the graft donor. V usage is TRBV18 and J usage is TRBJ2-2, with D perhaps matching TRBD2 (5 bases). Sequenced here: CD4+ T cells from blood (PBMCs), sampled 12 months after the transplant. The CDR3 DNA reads TGTGCCAGCTCACTGGCTAGCAGTCTGACCGGGGAGCTGTTTTTT. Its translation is CASSLASSLTGELFF.